This T cell receptor (beta chain) stems from a study of T cells in Graves' hyperthyroidism and ophthalmopathy. V was clipped by 6 bases and J by 5 bases; unmatched bases: 4. Per germline, CDR1 SGHTA and CDR2 FQGNSA. This CDR3 contains 15 residues. This clonotype has ten or more counts. Amplified regions were TCR beta CDR3 sequences from RNA transcripts. The HTBI set primed first-round TCR CDR3 RT-PCR. Via MiXCR, TCRdb re-called the multiplex PCR reads, giving one row per CDR3 protein. The sample has approximately 560,000 distinct CDR3 sequences; around 14% are singletons. The source material was blood. This TCR derives from a woman aged 30 to 39 with Graves' hyperthyroidism. This chain connects TRBV7-2 to TRBJ2-3, with 14 bases matching TRBD2. The CDR3 bases are TGTGCCAGCAGGCCGGGACTAGCGGGAGTAGATACGCAGTATTTT. This translates into CASRPGLAGVDTQYF.